The clone carrying this TCR beta chain was observed once. What it recognizes is unknown. The data were taken from a study of prognosis after radiotherapy for stage I lung cancer. Whole-study context: Distant metastases after radiotherapy occurred in four patients at a median of roughly 7 months; 15 showed no significant progression. General study results and limits: Patients who went on to get distant metastases had lower Shannon entropy after stereotactic body radiation therapy. Any tumor specificity that the expanded TCR clones may have had was not determined. Divergent TRBV and TRBJ gene usage has reportedly been observed between patients with and without metastases.

The genomic DNA TCR beta CDR3 region underwent two rounds of multiplex PCR. First-round PCR, the initial amplification, used primers specific to each TRBV and TRBJ gene. TCRdb analysed the multiplex PCR reads with MiXCR anew, one entry per CDR3 protein. The sample yields about 27,000 distinct CDR3 sequences, roughly 46% seen once. V was trimmed by 6 bases and J by 2 bases, leaving 13 bases between them. Germline loops: CDR1 SGHNT, CDR2 YENEEA. This CDR3 region has 15 residues. The chain recombines TRBV11-3 with TRBJ2-2; D possibly uses TRBD1 or TRBD2 (5 bases each). Sequenced here: PBMCs, sampled before or after stereotactic body radiation therapy (not recorded which). The clonotype originates from a donor over 45 with non-small cell lung cancer. CDR3 amino acids: CASSPGTANTGELFF. Written as DNA, the CDR3 is TGTGCCAGCAGTCCCGGGACGGCAAACACCGGGGAGCTGTTTTTT.